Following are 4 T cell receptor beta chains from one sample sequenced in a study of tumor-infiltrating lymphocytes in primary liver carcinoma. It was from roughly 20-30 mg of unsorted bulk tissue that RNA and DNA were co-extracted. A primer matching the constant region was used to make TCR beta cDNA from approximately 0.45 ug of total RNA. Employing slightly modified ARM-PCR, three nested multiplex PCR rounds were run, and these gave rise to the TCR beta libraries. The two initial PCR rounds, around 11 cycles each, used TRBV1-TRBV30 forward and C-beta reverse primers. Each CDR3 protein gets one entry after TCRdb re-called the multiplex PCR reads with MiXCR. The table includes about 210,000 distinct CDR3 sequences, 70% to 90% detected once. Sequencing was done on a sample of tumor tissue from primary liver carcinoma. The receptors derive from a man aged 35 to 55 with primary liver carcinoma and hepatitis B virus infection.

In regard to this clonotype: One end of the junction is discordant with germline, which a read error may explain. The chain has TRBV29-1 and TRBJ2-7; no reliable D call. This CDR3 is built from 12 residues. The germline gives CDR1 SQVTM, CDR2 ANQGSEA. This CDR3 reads CSVVDALGEEYF. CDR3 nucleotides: TGCAGCGTTGTGGACGCACTCGGCGAGGAGTACTTC.

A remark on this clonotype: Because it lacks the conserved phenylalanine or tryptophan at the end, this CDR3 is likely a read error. The CDR3 DNA is TGCAGCGTTGATGGACAGGGGAACACTGAAGCTTTCTCT. This sequence encodes CSVDGQGNTEAFS. The V call is TRBV29-1, the J call TRBJ1-1; 8 bases line up with TRBD1. Germline CDR1 reads SQVTM; CDR2 reads ANQGSEA. The V and J ends lost 3 bases and 1 base, in that order; junction bases with no gene match: 1. CDR3 length: 13 residues.

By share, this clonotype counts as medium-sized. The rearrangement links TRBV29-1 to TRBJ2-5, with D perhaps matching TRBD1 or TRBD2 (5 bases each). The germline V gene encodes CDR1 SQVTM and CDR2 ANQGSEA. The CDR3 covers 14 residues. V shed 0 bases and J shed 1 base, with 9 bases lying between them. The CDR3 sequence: CSVEDGTSQETQYF. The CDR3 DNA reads TGCAGCGTTGAAGATGGGACGTCCCAAGAGACCCAGTACTTC.

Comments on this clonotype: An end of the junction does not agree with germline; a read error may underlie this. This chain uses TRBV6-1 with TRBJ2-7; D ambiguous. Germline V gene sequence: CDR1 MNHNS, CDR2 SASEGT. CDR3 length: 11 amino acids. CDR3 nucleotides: TGTGTCAGCAGTGACGGCTACGAGCAGTGCTTC. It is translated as CVSSDGYEQCF.